Listed here are 10 T cell receptor beta chains from one sample, sequenced in a study of OX40 agonist ivuxolimab in advanced cancers. The table came from immunoSEQ multiplex PCR; TCRdb's copy has only in-frame clones and leaves some out. Here the sample spans roughly 79,000 clones, 70% to 85% being singletons. Sequences were derived from CD4+ or CD8+ T cells sorted from blood, sampled in a trial of the OX40 agonist ivuxolimab. Source of these receptors: an adult with an advanced solid tumor such as melanoma, head and neck, liver or kidney cancer.

This clone showed up just once. The rearrangement joins TRBV28 to TRBJ2-7; 12 positions agree with TRBD1. The J segment lost 5 bases and the V segment lost 4 bases, leaving 6 bases of the junction unmatched. The germline V gene has CDR1 MDHEN and CDR2 SYDVKM. The CDR3 sequence is 15 residues long. CDR3 sequence: CASSSSGTGGHEQYF. CDR3 nucleotides: TGTGCCAGCAGTTCATCCGGGACAGGGGGCCACGAGCAGTACTTC.

V is TRBV4-3 and J is TRBJ2-5, with 8 nucleotides matching TRBD1. The CDR3 loop spans 15 amino acids. Germline loops: CDR1 LGHNA, CDR2 YSLEER. The trim removed 0 bases at V and 5 bases at J, leaving 5 bases unmatched. The CDR3 nucleotides read TGCGCCAGCAGCCAAGATCAGGGGGCAAGGGAGACCCAGTACTTC. Residues: CASSQDQGARETQYF.

This clone was seen a handful of times. The chain uses TRBV20-1 and TRBJ2-2; D is unresolved. Trimming shortened V by 3 bases and J by 6 bases, and 5 bases separated the two germline ends. The CDR3 covers 11 residues. Germline V CDR1 and CDR2: DFQATT, SNEGSKA (reference sequence). This CDR3 is CSASFPGELFF. CDR3 sequence (DNA): TGCAGTGCTAGTTTCCCCGGGGAGCTGTTTTTT.

The gene calls are TRBV4-1 and TRBJ1-3; tentative D call: TRBD1 (5 bases). Germline CDR1 and CDR2: MGHRA and YSYEKL. This CDR3 has 16 amino acids. V lost 1 base and J 3 bases, leaving 13 bases between the germline ends. Here the CDR3 reads CASSQVQGKVGNTIYF. Written as DNA, the CDR3 is TGCGCCAGCAGCCAAGTGCAGGGTAAGGTTGGAAACACCATATATTTT.

The rearrangement joins TRBV5-6 to TRBJ1-6; unclear D gene. Trimming shortened V by 4 bases and J by 8 bases, and 10 bases separated the two germline ends. The germline V gene encodes CDR1 SGHDT and CDR2 YYEEEE. This CDR3 is built from 13 residues. In DNA form, the CDR3 reads TGTGCCAGCAGCCCCGATATAGATTCACCCCTCCACTTT. It encodes CASSPDIDSPLHF.

The V and J genes are TRBV7-8 and TRBJ1-3, with D uncertain. Germline CDR1 and CDR2: SGHVS and FQNEAQ. Trimming pared 5 bases from V and 1 base from J, leaving 6 bases between. The CDR3 length is 13 residues. CDR3 coding DNA: TGTGCCAGCAGCCTGAATTCTGGAAACACCATATATTTT. It codes for CASSLNSGNTIYF.

The V and J genes are TRBV18 and TRBJ1-3; D is undetermined. Germline V gene data show CDR1 as KGHSH and CDR2 as LQKENI. Deletions cut 1 base from V and 5 bases from J, with 6 bases between. The CDR3 is made up of 13 amino acids. CDR3 residues: CASSPRTRNTIYF. For the CDR3, the DNA is TGTGCCAGCTCACCACGGACGAGAAACACCATATATTTT. The whole variable domain, filled in from reference TRBV18 and TRBJ1-3, reads NAGVMQNPRHLVRRRGQEARLRCSPMKGHSHVYWYRQLPEEGLKFMVYLQKENIIDESGMPKERFSAEFPKEGPSILRIQQVVRGDSAAYFCASSPRTRNTIYFGEGSWLTVV.

The V and J genes are TRBV4-3 and TRBJ1-2; D is unclear. CDR1 and CDR2 from the germline V gene are LGHNA and YSLEER. Trimming shortened V by 1 base and J by 8 bases, and 17 bases separated the two germline ends. CDR3 length: 15 amino acids. CDR3 amino acids: CASSQAYDSARGYTF. CDR3 coding DNA: TGCGCCAGCAGCCAAGCCTATGACTCGGCGAGGGGCTACACCTTC.

The rearrangement links TRBV6-5 to TRBJ2-5; D remains ambiguous. Between the trimmed V and J ends, which lost 0 bases and 0 bases, there was a span of 8 bases. This CDR3 contains 15 residues. Germline V gene sequence: CDR1 MNHEY, CDR2 SVGAGI. As DNA, the CDR3 is TGTGCCAGCAGTTACTCGAGGCGGTACCAAGAGACCCAGTACTTC. This codes for CASSYSRRYQETQYF.

This sequence joins TRBV10-1 and TRBJ2-2, with D tentatively TRBD2 (5 bases). Germline V gives CDR1 WNHNN, CDR2 SYGVQD (reference sequence). CDR3 size: 14 residues. V was cut by 7 bases and J by 3 bases, with 12 bases left in between. The CDR3 protein is CASTPSLDTGELFF. CDR3 coding DNA: TGCGCCAGCACGCCTAGCCTAGACACCGGGGAGCTGTTTTTT.